This paragraph reports one T cell receptor (beta chain). The identical CDR3 is also encoded by other nucleotide sequences in the sample. This record comes from a study of shared clonotypes between healthy human individuals. At the level of the study: Three plates each covered CD4 naive and memory; CD8 naive two, CD8 memory one.

The CDR3 loop spans 12 amino acids. Germline loops: CDR1 SGHKS, CDR2 YYEKEE (reference sequence). Trimming took 2 bases from V and 5 from J, leaving 4 bases between them. The data were produced by immunoSEQ multiplex PCR, yet TCRdb's version contains in-frame clones alone and is incomplete. Here the sample spans over a million clones, more than 60% being singletons. Donors, healthy HIV-negative adults, lacked recent acute infections or vaccinations. The sample was memory CD4+ T cells sorted from blood. As to subset: CD45RA-negative fraction. This sequence joins TRBV5-5 and TRBJ2-2; D remains unclear. This clonotype was obtained from a man between 18 and 29 years old in good health. CDR3 loop: CASSFLTGELFF. As DNA, the CDR3 is TGTGCCAGCAGCTTCTTGACCGGGGAGCTGTTTTTT.